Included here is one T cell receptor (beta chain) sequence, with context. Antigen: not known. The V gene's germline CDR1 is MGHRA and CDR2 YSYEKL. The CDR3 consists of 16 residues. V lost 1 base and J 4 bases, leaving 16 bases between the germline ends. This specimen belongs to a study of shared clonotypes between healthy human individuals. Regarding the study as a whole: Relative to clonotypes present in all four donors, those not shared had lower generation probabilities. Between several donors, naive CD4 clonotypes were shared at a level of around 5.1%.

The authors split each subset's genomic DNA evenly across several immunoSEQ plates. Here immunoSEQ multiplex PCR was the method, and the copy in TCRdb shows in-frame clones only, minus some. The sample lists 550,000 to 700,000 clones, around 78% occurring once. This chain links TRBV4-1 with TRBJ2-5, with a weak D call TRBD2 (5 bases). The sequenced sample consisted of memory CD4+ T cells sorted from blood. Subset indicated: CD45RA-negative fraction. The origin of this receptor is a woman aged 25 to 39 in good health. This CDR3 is CASSQGTGVGRETQYF. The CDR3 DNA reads TGCGCCAGCAGCCAAGGAACCGGGGTGGGAAGAGAGACCCAGTACTTC.